The 29 T cell receptor beta chains below were found in one sample sequenced in a study of blood T cell repertoires in COVID-19 (dated by TCRdb to between 2020 and 2021). Libraries were made using the immunoSEQ multiplex PCR assay. The table comes from immuneACCESS by way of TCRdb, which keeps in-frame sequences with V and J called. Part of the clones is missing from these tables; in studies checked, under half for an unresolved V gene and the rest for unknown reasons. Counted in this sample were 250,000 to 300,000 clones; around 87% of them appeared once. Clones ranked in the top ten supply over 2% of the sample. Sample: peripheral blood. The receptors stem from a woman aged 45 to 65 who had recovered from COVID-19.

V gene TRBV3-1 (or the pseudogene TRBV3-2) combines with J gene TRBJ2-7; 8 nucleotides match TRBD2. The CDR3 runs to 14 residues. CDR1 and CDR2 (germline): LGHDT, YNNKEL (reference sequence). J gave up 3 bases and V 4 bases, and 5 bases lay outside the gene matches. The CDR3 region has the DNA TGTGCCAGCAGCCTTGGACTAGCTTACTACGAGCAGTACTTC. Encoded protein: CASSLGLAYYEQYF.

The V gene is TRBV18, the J gene TRBJ1-2, with no clear D. In germline, CDR1 is KGHSH, CDR2 LQKENI. V was trimmed by 2 bases and J by 3 bases, leaving 13 bases between them. The CDR3 contains 15 residues. The CDR3 reads CASSPGTANYYGYTF. DNA of the CDR3: TGTGCCAGCTCACCAGGAACAGCAAATTACTATGGCTACACCTTC.

V is TRBV19 and J is TRBJ1-1; D is perhaps TRBD1 (5 bases). V lost 7 bases, J lost 0 bases, and 15 bases lay in between. CDR3 length: 15 amino acids. Germline V lookup: CDR1 LNHDA, CDR2 SQIVND (reference sequence). CDR3: CASKFRQGLNTEAFF. Here the CDR3 DNA reads TGTGCCAGTAAGTTCCGTCAGGGCCTGAACACTGAAGCTTTCTTT. The entire variable domain, with the rest obtained from reference TRBV19 and TRBJ1-1, is as follows: DGGITQSPKYLFRKEGQNVTLSCEQNLNHDAMYWYRQDPGQGLRLIYYSQIVNDFQKGDIAEGYSVSREKKESFPLTVTSAQKNPTAFYLCASKFRQGLNTEAFFGQGTRLTVV.

The chain employs TRBV2 and TRBJ1-3; D not resolved. This CDR3 contains 13 residues. V was shortened by 4 bases and J by 4 bases, with 8 bases between the two germline ends. Germline CDR1 reads SNHLY; CDR2 reads FYNNEI. CDR3 nucleotide sequence: TGTGCCAGCAGTGGCGGGCCCGGAAACACCATATATTTT. This sequence encodes CASSGGPGNTIYF.

The J gene is TRBJ1-2, the V gene TRBV12-5, with a tentative D call TRBD1 (6 bases). The CDR3 is 14 amino acids. Trimming pared 1 base from V and 3 bases from J, leaving 9 bases between. From germline, CDR1 is LGHNT and CDR2 FRNRAP. CDR3 in amino acids: CASGLGTADYGYTF. CDR3 bases: TGTGCTAGTGGTTTGGGGACAGCGGACTATGGCTACACCTTC.

With regard to this clone: This sample also contains other DNA sequences that code for the same CDR3. This chain links TRBV5-4 with TRBJ1-2; weak D call: TRBD1 (5 bases). Germline V gene sequence: CDR1 SGHNT, CDR2 YYREEE (reference sequence). The length of the CDR3 is 13 residues. Between the trimmed V and J ends, which lost 4 bases and 4 bases, there was a span of 11 bases. DNA for the CDR3: TGTGCCAGCAGCCCTACAGGCGTCTATGGCTACACCTTC. Translating gives CASSPTGVYGYTF.

The CDR3 sequence: CASSQLTGVWYDEQFF. In DNA form, the CDR3 reads TGTGCCAGCAGCCAACTGACAGGGGTGTGGTACGATGAGCAGTTCTTC. The chain carries TRBV14 and TRBJ2-1, with 8 bases matching TRBD1. The ends lost 2 bases at V and 8 bases at J; junction bases unmatched: 11. CDR1 is SGHDN, CDR2 FVKESK, per germline. The CDR3 covers 16 residues.

The V gene is TRBV6-1, the J gene TRBJ2-1; the D gene is possibly TRBD1 (6 bases). Trimming took off 1 base at V and 7 bases at J, with 14 bases between the two ends. This CDR3 region has 15 residues. Germline CDR1 and CDR2: MNHNS and SASEGT. The CDR3 sequence is CASSEEIGTTNEQFF. CDR3 DNA sequence: TGTGCCAGCAGTGAAGAGATAGGGACAACGAATGAGCAGTTCTTC.

This chain connects TRBV19 to TRBJ1-1; the D gene is possibly TRBD1 (6 bases). Per the germline V gene, CDR1 is LNHDA and CDR2 is SQIVND (reference sequence). The CDR3 has 14 amino acids. V lost 5 bases to trimming and J lost 4 bases, with 14 bases between them. The CDR3 DNA sequence: TGTGCCAGTAGTTCACGGGACATGGGCACTGAAGCTTTCTTT. It translates to CASSSRDMGTEAFF.

This clone was seen more than once but under ten times. The chain uses TRBV4-2 and TRBJ1-4; perhaps TRBD1 as D (6 bases). This CDR3 spans 14 amino acids. Germline V lookup: CDR1 LGHNA, CDR2 YNFKEQ. V lost 2 bases and J 5 bases, leaving 9 bases between the germline ends. CDR3 protein: CASSQTGMNEKLFF. In DNA, the CDR3 is TGTGCCAGCAGCCAAACAGGGATGAATGAAAAACTGTTTTTT.

The chain employs TRBV13 and TRBJ1-2; 7 bases are shared with TRBD1. The CDR3 runs 12 residues. The ends lost 1 base at V and 12 bases at J; junction bases unmatched: 5. The germline V gene has CDR1 PRHDT and CDR2 FYEKMQ (reference sequence). The CDR3 DNA sequence: TGTGCCAGCAGCTTAGTAAAGGGGGCCGACACCTTC. Translated: CASSLVKGADTF.

The genes are TRBV6-5 and TRBJ1-5; 11 positions agree with TRBD1. After removal of 6 bases from V and 6 bases from J, the junction contained 7 bases not matched to a gene. The CDR3 covers 15 residues. The V gene's germline CDR1 is MNHEY and CDR2 SVGAGI. The DNA for the CDR3 is TGTGCCAGCAGGGGGACAGGGGGTATTAGTCAGCCCCAGCATTTT. Encoded protein: CASRGTGGISQPQHF.

The rearrangement links TRBV6-2 or TRBV6-3 to TRBJ2-7; D is perhaps TRBD2 (5 bases). Germline CDR1 reads MNHEY; CDR2 reads SVGEGT. V was cut by 5 bases and J by 2 bases, with 16 bases left in between. CDR3 length: 15 residues. The CDR3 is CASSPTSFGAYEQYF. CDR3 sequence (DNA): TGTGCCAGCAGTCCAACTAGTTTTGGAGCCTACGAGCAGTACTTC.

The chain combines TRBV19 with TRBJ2-6, with a possible D match to TRBD2 (5 bases). This CDR3 is built from 16 residues. V was pared by 7 bases and J by 0 bases, with 13 bases between. CDR1 and CDR2 from the germline V gene are LNHDA and SQIVND (reference sequence). The CDR3 protein is CASKEDPSSGANVLTF. CDR3 coding DNA: TGTGCCAGTAAGGAGGACCCGAGCTCTGGGGCCAACGTCCTGACTTTC.

In nucleotides, the CDR3 is TGTGCCAGCAGCAAACAGGGAGCCACTGAAGCTTTCTTT. The encoded protein is CASSKQGATEAFF. This chain uses TRBV7-9 with TRBJ1-1, with TRBD1 as a possible D gene (6 bases). CDR3 length equals 13 residues. Per germline, CDR1 SEHNR and CDR2 FQNEAQ (reference sequence). V was trimmed by 5 bases and J by 4 bases, leaving 11 bases between them.

This chain connects TRBV15 to TRBJ2-7; no definite D call. The germline CDR1 and CDR2 sequences are LNHNV and YYDKDF (reference sequence). CDR3 length: 12 residues. Trimming took 6 bases from V and 7 from J, leaving 13 bases between them. The CDR3 nucleotides read TGTGCCACCAGTGAGCCCCCAGGAGAGCAGTACTTC. Translating gives CATSEPPGEQYF.

The J gene is TRBJ1-2, the V gene TRBV18; the D gene is possibly TRBD1 (5 bases). V was trimmed by 6 bases and J by 5 bases, leaving 13 bases between them. CDR3 length equals 13 residues. CDR1 and CDR2 from the germline V gene are KGHSH and LQKENI. The chain's CDR3 is CASSPSQDYGYTF. Here the CDR3 DNA reads TGTGCCAGCTCCCCATCACAGGATTATGGCTACACCTTC.

The CDR3 region is CASWRTGGSARNIQYF. DNA of the CDR3: TGTGCCAGCTGGAGGACAGGGGGCTCTGCGAGGAACATTCAGTACTTC. The chain joins TRBV5-6 to TRBJ2-4, with TRBD1 matching over 11 bases. This CDR3 spans 16 amino acids. The V gene end was trimmed by 7 bases and the J gene end by 7 bases; junction bases not matched to a gene: 13. The germline gives CDR1 SGHDT, CDR2 YYEEEE.

This chain joins TRBV19 and TRBJ1-2; 7 bases are a match to TRBD1. Germline CDR1 is LNHDA and CDR2 is SQIVND (reference sequence). With 2 bases clipped from V and 4 bases from J, the junction kept 7 bases outside the gene matches. CDR3 length equals 15 residues. The CDR3 loop is CASSISHRGGYGYTF. The DNA for the CDR3 is TGTGCCAGTAGTATATCTCACAGGGGAGGCTATGGCTACACCTTC.

J is TRBJ1-5 and V is TRBV10-3; TRBD1 is a possible D gene (5 bases). The length of the CDR3 is 14 residues. The germline gives CDR1 ENHRY, CDR2 SYGVKD. V was cut by 4 bases and J by 0 bases, with 7 bases left in between. CDR3 residues: CAISGTFSNQPQHF. CDR3 in DNA: TGTGCCATCAGTGGGACATTTAGCAATCAGCCCCAGCATTTT.

This clone was counted between two and nine times. This chain links TRBV7-3 with TRBJ1-2; TRBD1 aligns across 7 bases. Per germline, CDR1 SGHTA and CDR2 FQGTGA. The CDR3 contains 15 residues. Trimming removed 4 bases from V and 6 bases from J; junction bases left unmatched: 11. CDR3 bases: TGTGCCAGCAGCTCCACACCCGGACAGGTTCATGGCTACACCTTC. Encoded protein: CASSSTPGQVHGYTF.

The CDR3 reads CASSQDREHNIQYF. The DNA for the CDR3 is TGTGCCAGCAGCCAGGACAGGGAGCATAACATTCAGTACTTC. This rearrangement joins TRBV5-6 to TRBJ2-4; 8 nucleotides line up with TRBD1. CDR3 length: 14 residues. The J segment lost 7 bases and the V segment lost 4 bases, leaving 7 bases of the junction unmatched. Per the germline V gene, CDR1 is SGHDT and CDR2 is YYEEEE.

The chain carries TRBV5-8 and TRBJ1-2, with D hard to call. V dropped 0 bases and J dropped 5 bases, with 8 bases sitting between them. CDR1 and CDR2 (germline): SGHTS, YDEGEE. This CDR3 comprises 13 residues. The CDR3 is CASSLALTYGYTF. The CDR3 DNA reads as TGTGCCAGCAGCTTGGCCCTTACTTATGGCTACACCTTC.

The chain uses TRBV18 and TRBJ2-3, with 10 bases aligning to TRBD1. Germline CDR1 is KGHSH and CDR2 is LQKENI. Trimming took 4 bases from V and 2 from J; bases not matched to a gene: 6. This CDR3 is 16 amino acids long. CDR3 in amino acids: CASSQQGQGLTDTQYF. CDR3 DNA sequence: TGTGCCAGCTCACAACAGGGACAGGGGCTCACAGATACGCAGTATTTT.

This clone was counted a single time. The V gene is TRBV2, the J gene TRBJ2-1, with 15 bases identical to TRBD2. Germline V lookup: CDR1 SNHLY, CDR2 FYNNEI. The CDR3 is 15 amino acids. The V gene end was trimmed by 4 bases and the J gene end by 7 bases; junction bases not matched to a gene: 2. The CDR3 here is CASSVGLAGGNEQFF. In DNA, the CDR3 is TGTGCCAGCAGTGTTGGACTAGCGGGAGGGAATGAGCAGTTCTTC.

This chain connects TRBV2 to TRBJ1-2; TRBD1 matches at 9 bases. The CDR3 is 15 residues long. Germline CDR1 reads SNHLY; CDR2 reads FYNNEI. V lost 6 bases to trimming and J lost 2 bases; unmatched junction nucleotides: 7. The CDR3 DNA reads TGTGCCAGCAGGGACCGGGACAGGGTAAACTATGGCTACACCTTC. Protein product: CASRDRDRVNYGYTF.

This rearrangement joins TRBV6-5 to TRBJ1-2; D possibly corresponds to TRBD1 (6 bases). Germline-derived CDR1 and CDR2 are MNHEY and SVGAGI. V lost 6 bases to trimming and J lost 4 bases, with 6 bases between them. The CDR3 consists of 11 residues. In nucleotides, the CDR3 is TGTGCCAGCAGGGACAGCTATGGCTACACCTTC. Translation gives CASRDSYGYTF.

Remarks on this clone: This specimen includes other DNA sequences encoding the same CDR3. The chain has TRBV5-6 and TRBJ1-5; D remains ambiguous. The length of the CDR3 is 13 residues. The germline V and J ends were trimmed by 0 bases and 3 bases, with 4 bases remaining between them. Germline V gives CDR1 SGHDT, CDR2 YYEEEE. CDR3 amino acids: CASSLGANQPQHF. DNA for the CDR3: TGTGCCAGCAGCTTGGGGGCCAATCAGCCCCAGCATTTT.

The chain joins TRBV5-1 to TRBJ2-2; D possibly corresponds to TRBD1 (5 bases). Germline CDR1 SGHRS, CDR2 YFSETQ. The CDR3 is made up of 15 amino acids. Trimming took off 0 bases at V and 0 bases at J, with 6 bases between the two ends. CDR3 DNA: TGCGCCAGCAGCTTGGACAGGCCGAACACCGGGGAGCTGTTTTTT. Its translation is CASSLDRPNTGELFF.